The following is a TCR beta chain sequence with its context. Its target is unknown. This sample was included in a study of OX40 agonist ivuxolimab in advanced cancers. Across the whole study: Every 2 weeks, patients received ivuxolimab intravenously, dosed at 0.01 to 10 mg/kg. The study, taken as a whole, reports: The 0.1-3.0 mg/kg partial responders had among the lowest clonal expansion.

Assay: immunoSEQ multiplex PCR; the TCRdb copy retains only in-frame clones and omits some. This table holds tens of thousands of clones, 91% found once. The material was CD4+ or CD8+ T cells sorted from blood, obtained in a trial of the OX40 agonist ivuxolimab. The sequence was obtained from an adult with an advanced solid tumor such as melanoma, head and neck, liver or kidney cancer.

The CDR3 reads CASSLLPEAFF. As DNA, the CDR3 is TGTGCCAGCAGCTTATTACCTGAAGCTTTCTTT. This chain joins TRBV7-9 and TRBJ1-1; D is unclear. CDR1 and CDR2 (germline): SEHNR, FQNEAQ (reference sequence). The CDR3 loop spans 11 amino acids. V was cut by 2 bases and J by 6 bases, with 4 bases left in between.